Listed here is a single T cell receptor beta chain. The data were taken from a study of T cells expressing NK-cell markers. At the level of the study: Serological testing identified most of the eight sequenced donors as HCMV-seropositive and one as seronegative.

Germline CDR1 reads KGHDR; CDR2 reads SFDVKD. The CDR3 loop spans 16 amino acids. Beta-chain TCR cDNA was generated via 5'RACE template switching with UMIs. TCRdb reworked the 5' RACE reads into one entry per CDR3 protein, no DNA. This sample carries approximately 150,000 distinct CDR3 sequences, with approximately 12% going to the ten biggest clones. Sample: blood T cells: a sorted CD56 or NKG2C T cell subset, CD4+ or CD8+ T cells, or bulk PBMC T cells (not recorded which). The chain joins TRBV24-1 to TRBJ2-1; as DNA is missing, the TRBD2 call by TCRdb cannot be tested. The sequence derives from a man between 18 and 29 years old in good health. The CDR3 protein is CATSDFSSGTHNEQFF.